Below, one TCR beta chain is given with its context. The antigen remains undetermined. Nominally healthy donors provided the samples, though records likely missed some immune exposures. Use of 60 Vbeta and 13 Jbeta primers characterized the PCR. Profiling relied on immunoSEQ multiplex PCR, and the TCRdb table lists in-frame clones only, not all of them. Among around 140,000 clones listed, approximately 80% were seen once. This sample was taken from a study of cytomegalovirus exposure and HLA in healthy donors. Looking at the study overall: HLA-typed donors were the source of 80 million to 90 million unique TCRs, which an early data release held.

Study-level results: Further analysis was carried out later, and it showed several of the most significant clusters appearing linked to common viral pathogens. Cytomegalovirus-associated status was assigned to approximately 160 TCR beta chains.

This CDR3 region has 17 residues. Trimming at V came to 0 bases and at J to 12 bases, leaving 15 bases not matched to a gene. Germline V lookup: CDR1 LNHNV, CDR2 YYDKDF (reference sequence). Source material: PBMCs. The rearrangement uses TRBV15 and TRBJ2-1; 9 nucleotides agree with TRBD2. The clonotype was recovered from a female donor in good health and CMV-seronegative. CDR3 DNA: TGTGCCACCAGCAGAGATTTGGCGGGAGGGCTAGAACTGGGGCAGTTCTTC. Encoded protein: CATSRDLAGGLELGQFF.